This is a list of T cell receptor beta chains from one sample in a study of T-cell memory formation after mild COVID-19. From the 5' RACE reads, TCRdb called clonotypes with MiXCR, one entry per CDR3 protein. The sample has roughly 400,000 distinct CDR3 sequences; around a sixth are singletons. Input material: PBMCs or a T cell subset sorted from them (not recorded which). The receptors shown here come from a man between 18 and 35 years old who had mild COVID-19 (a few samples of this study predate the infection). Cell type and time point are not known. The CDR3 runs from the conserved cysteine through the conserved F or W. Fields, in order: V gene, J gene, D gene, clone size, CDR3 DNA, CDR3 protein. D genes are given only for firm matches. Size is stated for part of the rows, as once, few or many counts, or as a class when the clone is expanded.

TRBV2	TRBJ1-6	TRBD1	NA	TGTGCCAGCAGCCCGACAGGGGGTAATTCACACCTCCACTTT	CASSPTGGNSHLHF
TRBV20-1	TRBJ1-2	NA	NA	TGCAGTGTCAGCTGGGACCAAGCTGGCTACACCTTC	CSVSWDQAGYTF
TRBV7-6	TRBJ2-3	TRBD2	few	TGTGCCAGCAGCATCCGACTAGCGGGGCCTAGCACAGATACGCAGTATTTT	CASSIRLAGPSTDTQYF
TRBV4-1	TRBJ2-3	NA	NA	TGCGCCAGCAGCCAAGAAGAAAGGGACGGTACGCAGTATTTT	CASSQEERDGTQYF
TRBV7-9	TRBJ2-7	NA	NA	TGTGCCAGCAGCTCGACAGAAACATCCTACGAGCAGTACTTC	CASSSTETSYEQYF
TRBV7-8	TRBJ2-7	TRBD1	NA	TGTGCCAGCAGCTTAGACCTCCGGACAGGGCCGCTGGGGGGATACGAGCGGTACTTC	CASSLDLRTGPLGGYERYF
TRBV20-1	TRBJ1-1	NA	NA	TGCAGTGCTAGCAAGTCGACAGGAGCTTTCTTT	CSASKSTGAFF
TRBV29-1	TRBJ1-2	NA	few	TGCAGCCTTGGGACGGCTAACTATGGCTACACCTTC	CSLGTANYGYTF
TRBV6-5	TRBJ1-5	NA	NA	TGTGCCAGCAGTTCCGGACGGGCTCCGGATCAGCCCCAGCATTTT	CASSSGRAPDQPQHF
TRBV6-6	TRBJ2-2	TRBD2	few	TGTGCCAGCAGTTCCACGGGGGGGGTCACCGGGGAGCTGTTTTTT	CASSSTGGVTGELFF
TRBV5-1	TRBJ1-6	NA	NA	TGCGCCAGCAGCCCGACCTTGGGGGATCGTTCACCCCTCCACTTT	CASSPTLGDRSPLHF
TRBV7-6	TRBJ2-2	TRBD2	NA	TGTGCCAGCAGCCCTAGCGGGGGAAACACCGGGGAGCTGTTTTTT	CASSPSGGNTGELFF